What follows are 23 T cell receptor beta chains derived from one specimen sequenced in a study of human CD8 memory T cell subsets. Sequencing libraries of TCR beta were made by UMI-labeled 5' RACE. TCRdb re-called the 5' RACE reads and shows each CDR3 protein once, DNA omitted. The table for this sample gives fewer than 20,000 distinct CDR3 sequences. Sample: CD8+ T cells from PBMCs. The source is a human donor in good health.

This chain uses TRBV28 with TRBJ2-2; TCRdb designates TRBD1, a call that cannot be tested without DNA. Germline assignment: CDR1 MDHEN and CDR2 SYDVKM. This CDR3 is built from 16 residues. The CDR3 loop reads CASSLRLGADTGELFF. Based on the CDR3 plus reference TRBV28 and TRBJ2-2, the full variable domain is DVKVTQSSRYLVKRTGEKVFLECVQDMDHENMFWYRQDPGLGLRLIYFSYDVKMKEKGDIPEGYSVSREKKERFSLILESASTNQTSMYLCASSLRLGADTGELFFGEGSRLTVL.

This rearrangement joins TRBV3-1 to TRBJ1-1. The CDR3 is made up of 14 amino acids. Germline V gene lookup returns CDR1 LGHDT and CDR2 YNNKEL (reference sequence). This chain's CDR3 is CASSQDYRASEAFF. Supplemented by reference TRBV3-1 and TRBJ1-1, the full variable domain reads DTAVSQTPKYLVTQMGNDKSIKCEQNLGHDTMYWYKQDSKKFLKIMFSYNNKELIINETVPNRFSPKSPDKAHLNLHINSLELGDSAVYFCASSQDYRASEAFFGQGTRLTVV.

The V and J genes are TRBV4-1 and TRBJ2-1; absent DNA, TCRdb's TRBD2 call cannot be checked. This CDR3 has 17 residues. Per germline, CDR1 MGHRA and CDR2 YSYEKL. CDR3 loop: CASSQVLGGGAYNEQFF.

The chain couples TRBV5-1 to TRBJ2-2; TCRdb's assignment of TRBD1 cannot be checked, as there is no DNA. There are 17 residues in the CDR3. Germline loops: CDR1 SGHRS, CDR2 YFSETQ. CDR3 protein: CASSLPLQGEDTGELFF.

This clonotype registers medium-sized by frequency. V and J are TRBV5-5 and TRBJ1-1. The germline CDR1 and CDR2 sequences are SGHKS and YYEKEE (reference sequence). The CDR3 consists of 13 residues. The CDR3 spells CASSLGVHTEAFF.

The CDR3 protein is CASSYDNNYGYTF. The chain links TRBV6-5 to TRBJ1-2. The CDR3 totals 13 residues. Looked up from germline, CDR1 is MNHEY and CDR2 is SVGAGI.

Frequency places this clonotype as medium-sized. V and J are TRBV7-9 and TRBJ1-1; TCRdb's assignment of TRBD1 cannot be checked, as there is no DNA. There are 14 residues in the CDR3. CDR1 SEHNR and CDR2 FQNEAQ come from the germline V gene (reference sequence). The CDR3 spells CASRSGGADTEAFF.

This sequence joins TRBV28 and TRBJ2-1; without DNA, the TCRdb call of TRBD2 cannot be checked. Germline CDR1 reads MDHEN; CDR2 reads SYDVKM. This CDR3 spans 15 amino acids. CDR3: CASSSGLAGDQEQFF. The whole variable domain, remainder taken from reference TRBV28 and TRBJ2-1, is DVKVTQSSRYLVKRTGEKVFLECVQDMDHENMFWYRQDPGLGLRLIYFSYDVKMKEKGDIPEGYSVSREKKERFSLILESASTNQTSMYLCASSSGLAGDQEQFFGPGTRLTVL.

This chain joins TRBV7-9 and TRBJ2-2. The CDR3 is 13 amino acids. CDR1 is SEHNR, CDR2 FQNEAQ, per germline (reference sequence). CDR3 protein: CASSTKGPGELFF. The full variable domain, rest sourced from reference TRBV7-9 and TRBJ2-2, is DTGVSQNPRHKITKRGQNVTFRCDPISEHNRLYWYRQTLGQGPEFLTYFQNEAQLEKSRLLSDRFSAERPKGSFSTLEIQRTEQGDSAMYLCASSTKGPGELFFGEGSRLTVL.

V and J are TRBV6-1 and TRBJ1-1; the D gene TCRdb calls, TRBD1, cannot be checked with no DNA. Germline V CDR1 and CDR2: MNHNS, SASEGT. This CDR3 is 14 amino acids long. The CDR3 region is CASSVFRGNTEAFF.

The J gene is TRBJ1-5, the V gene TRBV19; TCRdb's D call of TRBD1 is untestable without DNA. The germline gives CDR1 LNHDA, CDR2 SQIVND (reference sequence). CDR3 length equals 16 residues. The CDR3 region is CASRPRGGGSNQPQHF.

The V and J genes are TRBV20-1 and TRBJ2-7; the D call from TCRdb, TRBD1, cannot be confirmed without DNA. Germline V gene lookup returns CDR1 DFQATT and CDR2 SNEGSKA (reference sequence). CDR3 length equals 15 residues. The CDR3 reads CSASDIYDRVYEQYF.

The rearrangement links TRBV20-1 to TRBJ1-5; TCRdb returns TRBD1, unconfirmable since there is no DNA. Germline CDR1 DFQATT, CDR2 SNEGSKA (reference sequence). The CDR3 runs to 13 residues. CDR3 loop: CNTAGSDNQPQHF.

This CDR3 reads CASSPARDPEETQYF. The chain has TRBV28 and TRBJ2-5; checking the TCRdb D call of TRBD1 is not possible without DNA. Germline loops: CDR1 MDHEN, CDR2 SYDVKM. The CDR3 extends over 15 amino acids.

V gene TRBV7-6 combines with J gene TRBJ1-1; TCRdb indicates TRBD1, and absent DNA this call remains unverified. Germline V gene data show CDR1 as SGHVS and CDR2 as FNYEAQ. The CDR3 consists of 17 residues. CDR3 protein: CASSFGTGSGRNTEAFF.

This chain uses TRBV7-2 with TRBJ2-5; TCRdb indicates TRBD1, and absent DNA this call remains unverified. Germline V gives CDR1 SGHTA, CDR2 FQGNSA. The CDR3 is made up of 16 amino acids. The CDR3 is CASSLPPRGLGETQYF.

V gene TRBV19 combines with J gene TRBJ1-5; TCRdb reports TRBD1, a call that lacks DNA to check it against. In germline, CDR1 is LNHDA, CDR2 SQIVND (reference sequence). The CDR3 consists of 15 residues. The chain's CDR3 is CPTRDPPVSNQPQHF.

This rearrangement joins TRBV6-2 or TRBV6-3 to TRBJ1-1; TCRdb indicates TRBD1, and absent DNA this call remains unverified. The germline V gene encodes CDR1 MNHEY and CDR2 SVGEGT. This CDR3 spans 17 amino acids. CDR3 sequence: CASSYSIAGQWDTEAFF.

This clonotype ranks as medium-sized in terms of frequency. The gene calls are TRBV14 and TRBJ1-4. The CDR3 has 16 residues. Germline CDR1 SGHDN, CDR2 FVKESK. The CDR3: CASSQERTVWEEKLFF.

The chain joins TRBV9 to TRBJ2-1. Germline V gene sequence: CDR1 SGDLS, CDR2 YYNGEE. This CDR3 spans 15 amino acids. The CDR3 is CASSVGAGLYNEQFF. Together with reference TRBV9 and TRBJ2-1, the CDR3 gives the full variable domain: DSGVTQTPKHLITATGQRVTLRCSPRSGDLSVYWYQQSLDQGLQFLIQYYNGEERAKGNILERFSAQQFPDLHSELNLSSLELGDSALYFCASSVGAGLYNEQFFGPGTRLTVL.

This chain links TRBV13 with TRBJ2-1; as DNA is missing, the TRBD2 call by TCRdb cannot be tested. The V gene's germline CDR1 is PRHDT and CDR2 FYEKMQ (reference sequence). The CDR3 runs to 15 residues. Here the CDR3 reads CASSLVSSGSFEQFF.

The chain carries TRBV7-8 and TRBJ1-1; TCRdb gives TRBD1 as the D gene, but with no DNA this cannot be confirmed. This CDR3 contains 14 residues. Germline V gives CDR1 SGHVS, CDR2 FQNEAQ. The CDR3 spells CASSLQGGDTEAFF.

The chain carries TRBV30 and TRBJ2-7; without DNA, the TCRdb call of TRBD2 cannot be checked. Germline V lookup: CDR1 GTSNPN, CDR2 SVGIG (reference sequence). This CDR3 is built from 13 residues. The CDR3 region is CAWSVGRYYEQYF. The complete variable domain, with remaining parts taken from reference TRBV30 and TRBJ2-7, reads SQTIHQWPATLVQPVGSPLSLECTVEGTSNPNLYWYRQAAGRGLQLLFYSVGIGQISSEVPQNLSASRPQDRQFILSSKKLLLSDSGFYLCAWSVGRYYEQYFGPGTRLTVT.